The rows below give T cell receptor beta chains drawn from one sample of a study of T cells after yellow fever vaccination. MiXCR was run by TCRdb on the 5' RACE reads, yielding one entry per CDR3 protein. The table lists approximately 550,000 distinct CDR3 sequences, 15% to 20% of them singletons. The material was PBMCs, obtained 15 days after the yellow fever booster vaccination. The receptors were sampled from a man aged 30 to 39 who received the YFV17D yellow fever vaccine. CDR3s include the opening cysteine and the closing phenylalanine or tryptophan.

CDR3 | V
CASRSQSVYGYTF | TRBV5-1
CASGPQGSWGTQYF | TRBV12-5
CSALPREGPSYNEQFF | TRBV20-1
CASSYYGTVGEKLFF | TRBV6-5
CSARDYLTSYNEQFF | TRBV20-1
CASSQWASGENHYEQYF | TRBV4-3
CATSFSSGVTGELFF | TRBV15
CASKGRGETQYF | TRBV2
CATSDTSGPTGELFF | TRBV24-1
CASTLMGWGQGQFGANVLTF | TRBV11-1
CASQGGTSGRNHEQYF | TRBV18
CASSPLTTMVPYGYTF | TRBV12-3/TRBV12-4
CSAPRSGLHEQYF | TRBV20-1
CASSPGTTYNNEQFF | TRBV5-1
CATSREAHQETQYF | TRBV15
CSENHTRRSTDTQYF | TRBV29-1
CASSSSPGPYTF | TRBV27
CASSESIIGDTQYF | TRBV10-1
CASSAGAGHGELFF | TRBV12-3/TRBV12-4
CASSFIVNEQFF | TRBV12-3/TRBV12-4
CSARSGQGGHGYTF | TRBV20-1
CSARGLWDSDNEQFF | TRBV20-1
CASSQGHQPQHF | TRBV3-1
CASLPGTGTYSNTGELFF | TRBV5-1
CASSKALSGGAGTGELFF | TRBV21-1
CATSVGRLVEDTQYF | TRBV15
CASRTQPGTSYEQYF | TRBV7-2
CASRRPGPQETQYF | TRBV7-9
CASQRGGRTYEQYF | TRBV6-1
CSAIGLALGNEQFF | TRBV20-1
CASSQDRIETQYF | TRBV14
CATSDLVGTGGNQPQHF | TRBV24-1
CATSESGTGDGRELCEQYF | TRBV24-1
CASSYRTSGRTGELFF | TRBV28
CASSPLVLANTGELFF | TRBV18
CATSRAPSGTGDTQYF | TRBV15
CASSPQAQRELNIQYF | TRBV7-2
CATSRDDQGPYEQYF | TRBV15
CASSSGQGTDTQYF | TRBV7-9
CASSPVPFMNTGELFF | TRBV7-2